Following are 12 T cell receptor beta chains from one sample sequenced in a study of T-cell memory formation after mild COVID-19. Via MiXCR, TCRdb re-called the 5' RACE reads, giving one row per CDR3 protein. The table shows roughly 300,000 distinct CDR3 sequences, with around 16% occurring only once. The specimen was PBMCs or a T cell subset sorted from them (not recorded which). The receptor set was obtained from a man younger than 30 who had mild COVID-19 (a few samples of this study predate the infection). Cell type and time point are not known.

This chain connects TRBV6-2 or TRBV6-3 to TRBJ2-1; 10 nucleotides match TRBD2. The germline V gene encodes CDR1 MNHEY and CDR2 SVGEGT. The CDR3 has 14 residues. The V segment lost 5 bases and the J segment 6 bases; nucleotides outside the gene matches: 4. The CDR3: CASSLAGELNEQFF. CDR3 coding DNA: TGTGCCAGCAGTCTAGCGGGGGAGCTCAATGAGCAGTTCTTC.

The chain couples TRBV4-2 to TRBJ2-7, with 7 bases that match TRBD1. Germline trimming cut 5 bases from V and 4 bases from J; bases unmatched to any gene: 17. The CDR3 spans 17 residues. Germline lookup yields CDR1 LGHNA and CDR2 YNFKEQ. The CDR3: CASSETGGQVPSYEQYV. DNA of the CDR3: TGTGCCAGCAGCGAAACTGGCGGACAGGTTCCGAGTTACGAGCAGTACGTC.

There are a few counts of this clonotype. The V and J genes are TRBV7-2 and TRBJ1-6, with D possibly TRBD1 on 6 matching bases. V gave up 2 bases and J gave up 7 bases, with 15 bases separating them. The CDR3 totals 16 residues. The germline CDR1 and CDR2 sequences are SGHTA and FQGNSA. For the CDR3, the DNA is TGTGCCAGCAGCTTACTCCCAGGACAGATGAATTCACCCCTCCACTTT. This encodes CASSLLPGQMNSPLHF. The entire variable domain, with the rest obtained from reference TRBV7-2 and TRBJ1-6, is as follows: GAGVSQSPSNKVTEKGKDVELRCDPISGHTALYWYRQSLGQGLEFLIYFQGNSAPDKSGLPSDRFSAERTGGSVSTLTIQRTQQEDSAVYLCASSLLPGQMNSPLHFGNGTRLTVT.

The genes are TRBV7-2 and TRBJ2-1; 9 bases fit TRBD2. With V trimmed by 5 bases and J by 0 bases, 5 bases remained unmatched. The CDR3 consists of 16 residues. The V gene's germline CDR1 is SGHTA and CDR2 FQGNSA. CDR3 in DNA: TGTGCCAGCAGCACTGATAGCGGGAGCTCCTACAATGAGCAGTTCTTC. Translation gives CASSTDSGSSYNEQFF.

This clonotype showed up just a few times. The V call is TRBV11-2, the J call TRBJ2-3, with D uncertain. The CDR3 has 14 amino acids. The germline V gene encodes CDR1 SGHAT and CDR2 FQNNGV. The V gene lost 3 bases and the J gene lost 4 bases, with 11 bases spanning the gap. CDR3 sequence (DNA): TGTGCCAGCAGCTTTCCCCCAGCAGCAGATACGCAGTATTTT. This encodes CASSFPPAADTQYF.

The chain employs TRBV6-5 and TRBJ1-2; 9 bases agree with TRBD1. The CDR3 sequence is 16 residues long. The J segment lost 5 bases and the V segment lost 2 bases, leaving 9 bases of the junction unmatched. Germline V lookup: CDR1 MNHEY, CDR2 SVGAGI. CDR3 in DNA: TGTGCCAGCAGTTACGGGGGCCGACAGGGGGAATATGGCTACACCTTC. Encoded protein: CASSYGGRQGEYGYTF.

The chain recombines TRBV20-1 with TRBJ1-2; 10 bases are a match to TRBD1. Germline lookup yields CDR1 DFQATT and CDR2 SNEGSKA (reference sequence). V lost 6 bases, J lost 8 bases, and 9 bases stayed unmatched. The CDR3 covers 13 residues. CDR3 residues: CSASGTGVAGYTF. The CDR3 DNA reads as TGCAGTGCATCCGGGACAGGGGTGGCGGGCTACACCTTC.

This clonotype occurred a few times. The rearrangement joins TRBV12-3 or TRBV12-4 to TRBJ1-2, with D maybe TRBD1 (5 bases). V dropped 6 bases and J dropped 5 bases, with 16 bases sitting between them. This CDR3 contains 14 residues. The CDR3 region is CASSPGDGEYGYTF. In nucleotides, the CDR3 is TGTGCCAGCAGCCCCGGGGACGGGGAGTATGGCTACACCTTC.

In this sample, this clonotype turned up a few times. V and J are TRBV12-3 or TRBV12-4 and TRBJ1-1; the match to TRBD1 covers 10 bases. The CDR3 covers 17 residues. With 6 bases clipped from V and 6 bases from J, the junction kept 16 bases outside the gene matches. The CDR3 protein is CASRPPRQGALIAEAFF. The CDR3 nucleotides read TGTGCCAGCAGACCACCTAGACAGGGGGCTTTGATCGCTGAAGCTTTCTTT.

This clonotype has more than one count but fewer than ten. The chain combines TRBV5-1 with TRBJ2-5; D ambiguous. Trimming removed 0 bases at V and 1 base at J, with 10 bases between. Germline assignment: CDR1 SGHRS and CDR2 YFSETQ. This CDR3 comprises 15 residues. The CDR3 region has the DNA TGCGCCAGCAGCTTGGGTAGGGCCACCCAAGAGACCCAGTACTTC. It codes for CASSLGRATQETQYF. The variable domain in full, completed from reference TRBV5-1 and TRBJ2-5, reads KAGVTQTPRYLIKTRGQQVTLSCSPISGHRSVSWYQQTPGQGLQFLFEYFSETQRNKGNFPGRFSGRQFSNSRSEMNVSTLELGDSALYLCASSLGRATQETQYFGPGTRLLVL.

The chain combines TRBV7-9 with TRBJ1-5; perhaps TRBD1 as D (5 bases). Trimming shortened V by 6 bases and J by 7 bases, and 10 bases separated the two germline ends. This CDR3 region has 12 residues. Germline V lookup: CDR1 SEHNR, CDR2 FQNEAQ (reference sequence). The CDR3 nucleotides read TGTGCCAGCAGTTCAGGGACCCAGCCCCAGCATTTT. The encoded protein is CASSSGTQPQHF.

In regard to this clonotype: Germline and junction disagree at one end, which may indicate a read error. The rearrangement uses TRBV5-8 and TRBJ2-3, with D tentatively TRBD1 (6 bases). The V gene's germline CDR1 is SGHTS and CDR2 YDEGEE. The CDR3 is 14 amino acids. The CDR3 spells CASSLGVRTDMQYF. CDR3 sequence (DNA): TGTGCCAGCAGCTTGGGAGTCAGGACAGATATGCAGTATTTT.